This T cell receptor (beta chain) is drawn from a study of T cell changes during pregnancy in multiple sclerosis (dated by TCRdb to the late 2010s). As for the study more broadly: Changes in the T cell repertoire over the course of pregnancy were examined in this study in women with multiple sclerosis.

As for this clone: There is no known antigen for this receptor. Base quality data are lacking; no much larger clone is found one base away.

The library was made by the immunoSEQ multiplex PCR assay. Here the immuneACCESS table is served through TCRdb, limited to in-frame sequences with V and J called. Missing clones are a known gap in these copies; in checked studies unresolved V genes cover under half, and the rest lacks a known reason. In this sample the table shows under 45,000 clones, around 89% of which occur a single time. The ten largest clonotypes hold 0.5% to 0.65% of the sample. The TCR was taken from a female donor with multiple sclerosis, enrolled in a pregnancy study. The material was CD4+ T cells from peripheral blood mononuclear cells, obtained in the first trimester of pregnancy.

CDR3 sequence: CASSLVPSAGVGTDTQYF. The nucleotide sequence reads TGTGCCAGCTCACTAGTTCCGTCGGCGGGAGTGGGCACAGATACGCAGTATTTT. The chain employs TRBV18 and TRBJ2-3; the central 7 bases match TRBD2. V lost 4 bases and J lost 1 base, and the count of bases not matched to a germline gene is 14. The CDR3 numbers 18 residues from cysteine through phenylalanine. Only CDR3 DNA remains: 54 bases, in frame from the first base. In the germline V gene, CDR1 corresponds to KGHSH and CDR2 to LQKENI.